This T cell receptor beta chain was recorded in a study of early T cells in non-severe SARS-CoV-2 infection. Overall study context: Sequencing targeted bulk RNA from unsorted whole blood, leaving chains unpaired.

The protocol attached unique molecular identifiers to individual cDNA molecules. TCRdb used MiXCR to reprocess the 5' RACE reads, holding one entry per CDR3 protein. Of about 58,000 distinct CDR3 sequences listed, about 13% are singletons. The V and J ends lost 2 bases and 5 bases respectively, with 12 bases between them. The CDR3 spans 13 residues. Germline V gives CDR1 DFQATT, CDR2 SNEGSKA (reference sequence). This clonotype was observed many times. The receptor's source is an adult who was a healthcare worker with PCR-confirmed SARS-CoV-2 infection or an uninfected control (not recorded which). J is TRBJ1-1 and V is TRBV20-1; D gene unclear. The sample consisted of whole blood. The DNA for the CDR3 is TGCAGTGCTAGACCCCCTGGGGTTACTGAAGCTTTCTTT. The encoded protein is CSARPPGVTEAFF.